Below, 11 T cell receptor beta chains from the same sample are listed, as sequenced in a study of T cell repertoires in aging, cancer and after chemotherapy. Multiplex touch-down PCR with TRB-A/B primers amplified rearranged V-D-J TRB sequences. In TCRdb, the multiplex PCR reads were re-called with MiXCR into one record per CDR3 protein. The top ten hold roughly 40% of the sample, which has about 2,800 distinct CDR3 sequences, approximately 42% seen once. Amplification of TCR beta used genomic DNA extracted from peripheral blood. Sequenced material: blood. Receptors were obtained from a human donor with a blood cancer.

By its share, this clonotype is medium-sized (0.01 to 0.1%). V and J are TRBV7-6 and TRBJ1-1; 10 bases match TRBD1. Germline loops: CDR1 SGHVS, CDR2 FNYEAQ. The ends lost 4 bases at V and 1 base at J; junction bases unmatched: 6. CDR3 length: 16 amino acids. Here the CDR3 DNA reads TGTGCCAGCAGCTCCAGACAGGGGGCTACGAACACTGAAGCTTTCTTT. It codes for CASSSRQGATNTEAFF.

This chain connects TRBV29-1 to TRBJ2-7; maybe TRBD1 (5 bases). Trimming removed 5 bases at V and 0 bases at J, with 20 bases between. CDR1 is SQVTM, CDR2 ANQGSEA, per germline. The CDR3 totals 16 residues. In DNA, the CDR3 is TGCAGCGTTTGGGGCCATAGCCGATTAAGCTCCTACGAGCAGTACTTC. Translation: CSVWGHSRLSSYEQYF.

The rearrangement links TRBV29-1 to TRBJ1-4, with D unresolved. The CDR3 is 10 residues long. Germline CDR1 reads SQVTM; CDR2 reads ANQGSEA. Trimming left V 2 bases short and J 5 bases short, with 0 bases between. CDR3 DNA: TGCAGCGTTGAAAATGAAAAACTGTTTTTT. Its protein is CSVENEKLFF.

The chain couples TRBV12-3 or TRBV12-4 to TRBJ1-2, with 8 nucleotides matching TRBD1. V was clipped by 3 bases and J by 4 bases; unmatched bases: 4. The CDR3 is 14 residues long. This CDR3 reads CASSLRQGIYGYTF. The CDR3 DNA reads TGTGCCAGCAGTTTGAGACAGGGGATCTATGGCTACACCTTC.

The J gene is TRBJ2-7, the V gene TRBV28; D is perhaps TRBD2 (5 bases). Per the germline V gene, CDR1 is MDHEN and CDR2 is SYDVKM. This CDR3 is built from 13 residues. V gave up 5 bases and J gave up 2 bases, with 10 bases separating them. The DNA of the CDR3 is TGTGCCAGCAGTGCGGACTCGACCTACGAGCAGTACTTC. This encodes CASSADSTYEQYF.

The chain is built from TRBV5-1 and TRBJ2-1, with D maybe TRBD2 (5 bases). Trimming removed 0 bases from V and 4 bases from J, with 14 bases in between. This CDR3 spans 16 amino acids. The germline gives CDR1 SGHRS, CDR2 YFSETQ. The CDR3 sequence: CASSLAEGAAYNEQFF. The CDR3 nucleotides read TGCGCCAGCAGCTTGGCCGAGGGCGCCGCTTACAATGAGCAGTTCTTC.

The V and J genes are TRBV20-1 and TRBJ2-1; 8 bases match TRBD1. Germline V gene lookup returns CDR1 DFQATT and CDR2 SNEGSKA (reference sequence). V was pared by 3 bases and J by 4 bases, with 11 bases of the junction left unmatched. The CDR3 consists of 16 residues. The DNA for the CDR3 is TGCAGTGCTAGCGACCGTCAGGGGGCGCGGTACAATGAGCAGTTCTTC. Its translation is CSASDRQGARYNEQFF.

This clonotype appeared a few times. This chain joins TRBV14 and TRBJ2-2; D remains unclear. Germline V lookup: CDR1 SGHDN, CDR2 FVKESK. Trimming removed 3 bases at V and 6 bases at J, with 5 bases between. The CDR3 is 12 amino acids. CDR3 in amino acids: CASSQVAGELFF. CDR3 bases: TGTGCCAGCAGCCAGGTTGCCGGGGAGCTGTTTTTT. Variable domain in full (rest from reference TRBV14 and TRBJ2-2): EAGVTQFPSHSVIEKGQTVTLRCDPISGHDNLYWYRRVMGKEIKFLLHFVKESKQDESGMPNNRFLAERTGGTYSTLKVQPAELEDSGVYFCASSQVAGELFFGEGSRLTVL.

V gene TRBV7-9 combines with J gene TRBJ1-1; the match to TRBD1 covers 10 bases. Germline CDR1 and CDR2: SEHNR and FQNEAQ (reference sequence). V was clipped by 8 bases and J by 7 bases; unmatched bases: 10. The CDR3 has 14 residues. The CDR3 sequence: CASWISGTGDEAFF. The CDR3 DNA reads as TGTGCCAGCTGGATTTCCGGGACAGGGGATGAAGCTTTCTTT.

This chain connects TRBV18 to TRBJ2-2; TRBD1 might be the D (6 bases). The tail of the sequence fits TRBJ1-6 better, so the J call may be wrong. In germline, CDR1 is KGHSH, CDR2 LQKENI. This CDR3 contains 15 residues. The CDR3 is CASSPGGGPDSPLHF. As DNA, the CDR3 is TGTGCCAGCTCACCTGGAGGGGGGCCCGATTCACCCCTCCACTTT.

The chain couples TRBV30 to TRBJ2-7, with D perhaps matching TRBD2 (6 bases). This CDR3 is built from 13 residues. Trimming stripped 3 bases from V and 7 bases from J, with 16 bases between. CDR1 is GTSNPN, CDR2 SVGIG, per germline (reference sequence). The CDR3 DNA sequence: TGTGCCTGGAGCTCGGAGGCGGGGATGGAGCAGTACTTC. This translates into CAWSSEAGMEQYF.